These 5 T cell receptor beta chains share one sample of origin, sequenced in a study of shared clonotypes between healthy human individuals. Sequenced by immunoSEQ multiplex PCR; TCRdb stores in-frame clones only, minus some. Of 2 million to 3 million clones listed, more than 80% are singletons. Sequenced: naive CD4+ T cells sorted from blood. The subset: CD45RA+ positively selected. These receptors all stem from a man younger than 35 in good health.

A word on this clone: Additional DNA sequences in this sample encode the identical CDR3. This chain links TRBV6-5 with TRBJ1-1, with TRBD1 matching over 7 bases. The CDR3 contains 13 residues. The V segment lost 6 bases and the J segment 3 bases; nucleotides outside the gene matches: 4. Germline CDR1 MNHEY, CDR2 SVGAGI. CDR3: CASSGQAYTEAFF. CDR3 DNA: TGTGCCAGCAGCGGACAGGCCTACACTGAAGCTTTCTTT.

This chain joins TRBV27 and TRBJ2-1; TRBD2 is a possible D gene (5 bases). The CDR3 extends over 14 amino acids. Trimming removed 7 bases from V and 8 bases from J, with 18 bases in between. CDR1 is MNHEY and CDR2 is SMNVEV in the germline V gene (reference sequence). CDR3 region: CASNRGQPLDEQFF. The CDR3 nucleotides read TGTGCCAGCAATCGCGGGCAGCCGCTAGATGAGCAGTTCTTC.

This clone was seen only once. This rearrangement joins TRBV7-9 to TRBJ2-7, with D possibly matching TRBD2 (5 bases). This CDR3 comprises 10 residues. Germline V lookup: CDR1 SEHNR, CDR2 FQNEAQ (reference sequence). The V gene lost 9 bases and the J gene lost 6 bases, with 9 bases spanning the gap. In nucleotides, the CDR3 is TGTGCCAGGGACGGACTCGAGCAGTACTTC. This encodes CARDGLEQYF. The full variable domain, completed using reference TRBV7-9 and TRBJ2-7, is DTGVSQNPRHKITKRGQNVTFRCDPISEHNRLYWYRQTLGQGPEFLTYFQNEAQLEKSRLLSDRFSAERPKGSFSTLEIQRTEQGDSAMYLCARDGLEQYFGPGTRLTVT.

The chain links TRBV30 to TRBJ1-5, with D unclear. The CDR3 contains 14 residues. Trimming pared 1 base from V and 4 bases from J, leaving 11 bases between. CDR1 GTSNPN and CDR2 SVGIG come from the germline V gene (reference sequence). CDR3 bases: TGTGCCTGGAGTGCAGACCGACGGAATCAGCCCCAGCATTTT. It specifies CAWSADRRNQPQHF.

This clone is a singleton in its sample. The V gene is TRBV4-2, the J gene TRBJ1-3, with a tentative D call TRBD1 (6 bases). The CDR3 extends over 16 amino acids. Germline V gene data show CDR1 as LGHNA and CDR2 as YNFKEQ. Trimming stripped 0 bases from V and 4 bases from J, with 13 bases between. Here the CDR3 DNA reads TGTGCCAGCAGCCAAGAAGGGGAAGGGACAGGAAACACCATATATTTT. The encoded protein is CASSQEGEGTGNTIYF.